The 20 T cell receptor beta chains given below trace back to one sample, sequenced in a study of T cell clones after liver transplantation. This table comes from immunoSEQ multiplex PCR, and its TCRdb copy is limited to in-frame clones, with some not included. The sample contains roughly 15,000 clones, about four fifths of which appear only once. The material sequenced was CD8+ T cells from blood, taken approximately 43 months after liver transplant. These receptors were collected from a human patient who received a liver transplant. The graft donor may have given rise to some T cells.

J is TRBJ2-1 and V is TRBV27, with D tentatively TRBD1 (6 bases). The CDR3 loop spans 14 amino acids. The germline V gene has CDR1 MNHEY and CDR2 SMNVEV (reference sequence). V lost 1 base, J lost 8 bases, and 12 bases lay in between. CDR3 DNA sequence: TGTGCCAGCAGTTTATACAGGGCTTTAGATGAGCAGTTCTTC. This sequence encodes CASSLYRALDEQFF.

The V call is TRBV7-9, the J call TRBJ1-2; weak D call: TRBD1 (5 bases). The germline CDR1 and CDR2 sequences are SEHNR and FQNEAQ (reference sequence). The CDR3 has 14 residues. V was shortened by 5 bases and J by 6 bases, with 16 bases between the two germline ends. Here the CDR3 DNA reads TGTGCCAGCAGCCAACCCGGGACGACGAATGGCTACACCTTC. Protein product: CASSQPGTTNGYTF.

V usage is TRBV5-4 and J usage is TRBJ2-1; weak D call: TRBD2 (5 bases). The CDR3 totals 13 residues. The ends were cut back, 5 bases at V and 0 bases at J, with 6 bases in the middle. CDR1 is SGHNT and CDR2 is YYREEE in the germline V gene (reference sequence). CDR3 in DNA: TGTGCCAGCAGACGGGACTCCTACAATGAGCAGTTCTTC. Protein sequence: CASRRDSYNEQFF.

The CDR3 here is CASTRRWGTDTQYF. The CDR3 DNA is TGTGCCAGCACCCGACGTTGGGGCACAGATACGCAGTATTTT. The V call is TRBV7-9, the J call TRBJ2-3; D is uncertain. V lost 7 bases and J lost 1, with 12 bases in between. The CDR3 length is 14 residues. Germline CDR1 is SEHNR and CDR2 is FQNEAQ (reference sequence).

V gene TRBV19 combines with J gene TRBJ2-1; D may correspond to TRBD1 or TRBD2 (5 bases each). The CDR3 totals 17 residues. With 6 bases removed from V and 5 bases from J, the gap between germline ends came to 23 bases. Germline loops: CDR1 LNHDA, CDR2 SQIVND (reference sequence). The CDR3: CASSNPTTGTLDNEQFF. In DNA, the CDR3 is TGTGCCAGTAGCAATCCGACAACGGGGACCCTAGACAATGAGCAGTTCTTC.

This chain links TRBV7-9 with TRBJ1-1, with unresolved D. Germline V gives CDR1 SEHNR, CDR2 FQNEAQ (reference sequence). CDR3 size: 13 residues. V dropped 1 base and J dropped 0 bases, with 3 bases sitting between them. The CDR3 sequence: CASSLELNTEAFF. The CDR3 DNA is TGTGCCAGCAGCTTAGAGCTGAACACTGAAGCTTTCTTT. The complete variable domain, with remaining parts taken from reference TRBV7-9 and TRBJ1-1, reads DTGVSQNPRHKITKRGQNVTFRCDPISEHNRLYWYRQTLGQGPEFLTYFQNEAQLEKSRLLSDRFSAERPKGSFSTLEIQRTEQGDSAMYLCASSLELNTEAFFGQGTRLTVV.

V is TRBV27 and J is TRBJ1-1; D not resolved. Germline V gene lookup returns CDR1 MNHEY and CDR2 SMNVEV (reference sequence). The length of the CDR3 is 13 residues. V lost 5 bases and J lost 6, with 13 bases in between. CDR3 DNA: TGTGCCAGCAGTCTTTACCATCCCGCTGAAGCTTTCTTT. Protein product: CASSLYHPAEAFF.

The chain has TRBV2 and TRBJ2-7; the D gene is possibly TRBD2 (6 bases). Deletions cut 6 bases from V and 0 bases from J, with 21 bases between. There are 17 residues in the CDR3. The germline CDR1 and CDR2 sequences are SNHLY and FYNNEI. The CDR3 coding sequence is TGTGCCAGCAGCCGGACTAATAGTACCCTTAGCTCCTACGAGCAGTACTTC. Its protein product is CASSRTNSTLSSYEQYF.

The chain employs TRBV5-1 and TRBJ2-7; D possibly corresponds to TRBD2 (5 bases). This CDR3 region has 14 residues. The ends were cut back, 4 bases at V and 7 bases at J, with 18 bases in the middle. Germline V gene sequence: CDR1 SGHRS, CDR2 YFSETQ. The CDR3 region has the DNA TGCGCCAGCAGCCCATGGACCACCGGAGGAGAGCAGTACTTC. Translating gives CASSPWTTGGEQYF. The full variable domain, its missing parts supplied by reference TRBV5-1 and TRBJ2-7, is KAGVTQTPRYLIKTRGQQVTLSCSPISGHRSVSWYQQTPGQGLQFLFEYFSETQRNKGNFPGRFSGRQFSNSRSEMNVSTLELGDSALYLCASSPWTTGGEQYFGPGTRLTVT.

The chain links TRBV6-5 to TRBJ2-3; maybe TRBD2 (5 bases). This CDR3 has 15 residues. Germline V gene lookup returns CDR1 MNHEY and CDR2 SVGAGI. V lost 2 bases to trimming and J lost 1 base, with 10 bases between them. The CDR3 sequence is CASSYVAMGTDTQYF. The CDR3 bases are TGTGCCAGCAGTTACGTAGCGATGGGCACAGATACGCAGTATTTT.

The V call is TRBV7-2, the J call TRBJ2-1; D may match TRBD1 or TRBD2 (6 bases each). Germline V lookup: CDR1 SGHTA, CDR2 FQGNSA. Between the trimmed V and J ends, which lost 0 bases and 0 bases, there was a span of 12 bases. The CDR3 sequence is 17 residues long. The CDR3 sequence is CASSLAWGAGSYNEQFF. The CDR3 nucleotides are TGTGCCAGCAGCTTAGCGTGGGGGGCGGGCTCCTACAATGAGCAGTTCTTC.

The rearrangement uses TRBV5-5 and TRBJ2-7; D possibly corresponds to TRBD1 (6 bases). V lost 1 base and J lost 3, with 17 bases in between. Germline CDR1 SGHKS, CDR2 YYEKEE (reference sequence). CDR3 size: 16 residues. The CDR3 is CASSLSLDRTFYEQYF. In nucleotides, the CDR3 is TGTGCCAGCAGCTTGTCCCTAGACAGGACCTTCTACGAGCAGTACTTC.

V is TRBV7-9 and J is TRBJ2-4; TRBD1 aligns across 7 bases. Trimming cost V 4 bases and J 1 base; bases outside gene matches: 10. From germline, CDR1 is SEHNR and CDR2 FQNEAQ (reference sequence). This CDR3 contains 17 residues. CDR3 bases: TGTGCCAGCAGCTCTCCAGACAGGGTTTTCGCCAAAAACATTCAGTACTTC. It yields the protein CASSSPDRVFAKNIQYF.

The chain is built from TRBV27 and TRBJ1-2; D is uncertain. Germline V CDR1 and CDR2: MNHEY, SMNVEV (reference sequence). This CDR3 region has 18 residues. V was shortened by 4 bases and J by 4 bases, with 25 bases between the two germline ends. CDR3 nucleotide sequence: TGTGCCAGCAGTTACCGATACCACGTCGACGGGAAGTCCTATGGCTACACCTTC. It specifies CASSYRYHVDGKSYGYTF.

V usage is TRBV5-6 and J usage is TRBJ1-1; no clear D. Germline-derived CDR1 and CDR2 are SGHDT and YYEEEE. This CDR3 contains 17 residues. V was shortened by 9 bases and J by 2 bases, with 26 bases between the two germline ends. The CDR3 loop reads CAKDARVGDTINTEAFF. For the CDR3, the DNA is TGTGCCAAGGACGCTCGAGTAGGAGACACTATAAACACTGAAGCTTTCTTT.

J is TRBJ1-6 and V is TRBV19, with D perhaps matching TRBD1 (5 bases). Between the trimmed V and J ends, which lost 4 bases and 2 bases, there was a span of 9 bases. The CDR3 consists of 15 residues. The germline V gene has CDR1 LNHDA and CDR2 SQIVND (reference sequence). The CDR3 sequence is CASSTGTAYNSPLHF. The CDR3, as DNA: TGTGCCAGTAGTACAGGGACGGCCTATAATTCACCCCTCCACTTT.

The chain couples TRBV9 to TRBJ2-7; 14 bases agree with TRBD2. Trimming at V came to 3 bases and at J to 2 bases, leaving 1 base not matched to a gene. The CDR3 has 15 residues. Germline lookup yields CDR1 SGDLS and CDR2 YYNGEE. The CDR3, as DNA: TGTGCCAGCAGCGAGGGACTAGCGGGGGCCTACGAGCAGTACTTC. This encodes CASSEGLAGAYEQYF.

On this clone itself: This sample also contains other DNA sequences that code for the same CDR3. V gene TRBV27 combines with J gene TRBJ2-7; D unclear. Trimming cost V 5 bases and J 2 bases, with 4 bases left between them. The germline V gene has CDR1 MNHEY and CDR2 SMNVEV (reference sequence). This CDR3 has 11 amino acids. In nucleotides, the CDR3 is TGTGCCAGCAGTACCCCCTACGAGCAGTACTTC. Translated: CASSTPYEQYF.

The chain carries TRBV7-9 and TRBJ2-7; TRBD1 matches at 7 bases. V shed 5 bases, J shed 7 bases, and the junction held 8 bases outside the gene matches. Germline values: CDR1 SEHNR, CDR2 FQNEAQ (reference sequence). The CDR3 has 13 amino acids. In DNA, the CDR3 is TGTGCCAGCAGCCACCGACAGGGTCGTGAGCAGTACTTC. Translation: CASSHRQGREQYF.

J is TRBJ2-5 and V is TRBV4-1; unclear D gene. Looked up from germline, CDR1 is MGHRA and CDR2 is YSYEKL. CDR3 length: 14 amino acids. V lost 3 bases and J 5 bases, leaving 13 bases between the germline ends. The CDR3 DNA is TGCGCCAGCAGCCAGCTAGGGCTGGGGGAGACCCAGTACTTC. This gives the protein CASSQLGLGETQYF.